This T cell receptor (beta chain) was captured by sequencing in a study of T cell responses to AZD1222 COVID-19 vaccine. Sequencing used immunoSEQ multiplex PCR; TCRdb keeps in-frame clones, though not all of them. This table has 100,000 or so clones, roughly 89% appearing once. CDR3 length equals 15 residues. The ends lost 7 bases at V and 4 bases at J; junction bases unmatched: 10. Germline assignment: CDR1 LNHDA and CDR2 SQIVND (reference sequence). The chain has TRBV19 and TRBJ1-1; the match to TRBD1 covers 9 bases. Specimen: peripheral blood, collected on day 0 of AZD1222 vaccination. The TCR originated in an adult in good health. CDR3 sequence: CASKSQGDRVTEAFF. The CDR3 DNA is TGTGCCAGTAAGTCGCAGGGGGACAGGGTCACTGAAGCTTTCTTT.